The 4 T cell receptor beta chains below come from one sample, sequenced in a study of cytomegalovirus exposure and HLA in healthy donors. The PCR made use of 60 Vbeta and 13 Jbeta primers. TCRdb's table, derived via immunoSEQ multiplex PCR, lists solely in-frame clones and lacks some. The data hold tens of thousands of clones, with nearly 55% observed a single time. Material for sequencing was PBMCs. Receptors originate from a woman aged 40 to 50 in good health and CMV-seropositive.

The gene calls are TRBV4-3 and TRBJ2-1, with 10 positions matching TRBD2. This CDR3 spans 15 amino acids. CDR1 and CDR2 (germline): LGHNA, YSLEER. V shed 2 bases, J shed 5 bases, and the junction held 3 bases outside the gene matches. DNA of the CDR3: TGCGCCAGCAGCCAAATAGCGGGGGGAAACAATGAGCAGTTCTTC. Its translation is CASSQIAGGNNEQFF.

The V call is TRBV28, the J call TRBJ1-4; 8 nucleotides align to TRBD1. V lost 7 bases and J lost 2; bases outside the gene matches: 3. Germline CDR1 reads MDHEN; CDR2 reads SYDVKM. The CDR3 sequence is 14 residues long. DNA of the CDR3: TGTGCCAGCACCGGGGACAGGACTAATGAAAAACTGTTTTTT. It is translated as CASTGDRTNEKLFF.

V usage is TRBV6-6 and J usage is TRBJ1-4; possible D gene TRBD1, 5 bases. This CDR3 contains 14 residues. V lost 5 bases and J lost 7, with 14 bases in between. Germline lookup yields CDR1 MNHNY and CDR2 SVGAGI (reference sequence). The CDR3 nucleotides are TGTGCCAGCAGTGGAGGGGCCGGCACTGAAAAACTGTTTTTT. Encoded protein: CASSGGAGTEKLFF.

This sequence joins TRBV5-1 and TRBJ2-5, with 11 bases identical to TRBD1. Unmatched junction bases numbered 4, after V lost 4 bases and J lost 5 bases. CDR1 SGHRS and CDR2 YFSETQ come from the germline V gene. The CDR3 consists of 14 residues. This CDR3 reads CASSGTGGRETQYF. CDR3 nucleotides: TGCGCCAGCAGCGGGACAGGGGGTAGGGAGACCCAGTACTTC.